This T cell receptor beta chain was captured in a study of tumor and adjacent non-tumor tissue in lung cancer. The template was RNA from unsorted bulk tissue. Distant lung tissue was collected more than 3 cm away from the tumor edge. Germline V lookup: CDR1 ENHRY, CDR2 SYGVKD. V lost 11 bases and J lost 7; bases outside the gene matches: 11. This CDR3 region has 13 residues. The library came from three nested PCR rounds adapted from ARM-PCR protocols. TCRdb used MiXCR to reprocess the multiplex PCR reads, holding one entry per CDR3 protein. The table records approximately 66,000 distinct CDR3 sequences, roughly 57% of them present only once. Regarding this clonotype: A much larger clone is a single base away; this may be a read error.

The chain recombines TRBV10-3 with TRBJ2-5; 9 bases match TRBD2. The sequence was obtained from a man aged 70-80 years with non-small cell lung cancer. Material for sequencing was distant non-tumor lung tissue. The CDR3 region has the DNA TGTGCCGCCAGGACTAGCGAAAAAGGGACCCAGTACTTC. This translates into CAARTSEKGTQYF.